These 14 T cell receptor beta chains share one sample of origin, sequenced in a study of siplizumab effects on memory and regulatory T cells. Sequencing was performed with immunoSEQ multiplex PCR; in TCRdb, only in-frame clones are kept and a portion is missing. The sample lists around 110,000 clones, approximately 94% seen once, with 1.5% to 2% in the top ten. The sequencing sample was made of non-Treg CD4+ T cells sorted from blood. The receptors originated from a human donor in good health.

CDR3 in amino acids: CATSSGESYEQYF. Here the CDR3 DNA reads TGTGCCACTAGCTCGGGGGAATCCTACGAGCAGTACTTC. The V and J genes are TRBV10-3 and TRBJ2-7; a possible D gene is TRBD2 (6 bases). In germline, CDR1 is ENHRY, CDR2 SYGVKD. The germline V and J ends were trimmed by 10 bases and 1 base, with 14 bases remaining between them. The CDR3 is 13 residues long.

A word on this clone: Other DNA sequences in this specimen translate into the identical CDR3. This sequence joins TRBV30 and TRBJ2-5, with D perhaps matching TRBD1 or TRBD2 (5 bases each). Trimming stripped 1 base from V and 5 bases from J, with 11 bases between. The CDR3 has 13 amino acids. In germline, CDR1 is GTSNPN, CDR2 SVGIG (reference sequence). The CDR3 spells CAWSGGSGETQYF. The CDR3 coding sequence is TGTGCCTGGAGTGGGGGCTCGGGGGAGACCCAGTACTTC.

The sample holds one count of this clone. V gene TRBV5-8 combines with J gene TRBJ2-1; a possible D gene is TRBD2 (5 bases). The CDR3 runs to 16 residues. V gave up 0 bases and J gave up 12 bases, with 22 bases separating them. The germline CDR1 and CDR2 sequences are SGHTS and YDEGEE. The CDR3 protein is CASSLEVDSTLSRQFF. The CDR3 region has the DNA TGTGCCAGCAGCTTGGAGGTGGACTCAACCCTCAGTCGGCAGTTCTTC.

The J gene is TRBJ1-2, the V gene TRBV19, with TRBD1 matching over 7 bases. The CDR3 is 12 amino acids. The trim removed 4 bases at V and 8 bases at J, leaving 4 bases unmatched. Per germline, CDR1 LNHDA and CDR2 SQIVND (reference sequence). The CDR3 spells CASSNRGEGYTF. In nucleotides, the CDR3 is TGTGCCAGTAGTAACAGGGGAGAAGGCTACACCTTC.

V and J are TRBV6-1 and TRBJ1-1; D remains unclear. This CDR3 contains 13 residues. V gave up 10 bases and J gave up 3 bases, with 15 bases separating them. Germline CDR1 is MNHNS and CDR2 is SASEGT. The CDR3 is CAIKVGTHTEAFF. CDR3 DNA sequence: TGTGCCATCAAGGTGGGTACGCACACTGAAGCTTTCTTT.

Worth noting for this clone: One end of the junction is discordant with germline, which a read error may explain. The identical CDR3 is also encoded by other nucleotide sequences in the sample. The rearrangement joins TRBV28 to TRBJ1-1, with D uncertain. CDR1 is MDHEN and CDR2 is SYDVKM in the germline V gene. The CDR3 is made up of 10 amino acids. CDR3 in DNA: TGCGCCAGCAGCTCATCTGAAGCTTTCTTT. The encoded protein is CASSSSEAFF.

The rearrangement links TRBV6-5 to TRBJ2-7, with D possibly matching TRBD1 (5 bases). The germline gives CDR1 MNHEY, CDR2 SVGAGI. Deletions cut 5 bases from V and 0 bases from J, with 11 bases between. There are 14 residues in the CDR3. CDR3 residues: CASSVRVSSYEQYF. CDR3 in DNA: TGTGCCAGCAGTGTCAGGGTAAGCTCCTACGAGCAGTACTTC.

This chain joins TRBV14 and TRBJ2-7, with a possible D match to TRBD2 (5 bases). The CDR3 has 12 residues. The germline V and J ends were trimmed by 1 base and 7 bases, with 8 bases remaining between them. CDR1 and CDR2 (germline): SGHDN, FVKESK. The DNA for the CDR3 is TGTGCCAGCAGCCAAGGCGGGTGGGAGCAGTACTTC. This encodes CASSQGGWEQYF.

The chain couples TRBV2 to TRBJ1-3; D is ambiguous. The germline V gene has CDR1 SNHLY and CDR2 FYNNEI. The CDR3 runs 15 residues. The V end was cut by 7 bases, the J end by 0 bases, with 13 bases between. The CDR3 DNA reads as TGTGCCAGCAATATAAAGGGTCCCTCTGGAAACACCATATATTTT. Protein product: CASNIKGPSGNTIYF.

The V call is TRBV27, the J call TRBJ1-2; a weak D match, TRBD1 (6 bases). Germline V gives CDR1 MNHEY, CDR2 SMNVEV (reference sequence). CDR3 length: 14 residues. Trimming took off 2 bases at V and 7 bases at J, with 14 bases between the two ends. CDR3 bases: TGTGCCAGCAGTTTAGTGGCGGGGGCGGCTGGCTACACCTTC. This sequence encodes CASSLVAGAAGYTF.

The rearrangement joins TRBV6-1 to TRBJ1-5; D perhaps matches TRBD1 (5 bases). The CDR3 contains 12 residues. CDR1 is MNHNS and CDR2 is SASEGT in the germline V gene. V was pared by 8 bases and J by 5 bases, with 10 bases between. In DNA, the CDR3 is TGTGCCAGCTGGGGCTTCGATCAGCCCCAGCATTTT. Translated: CASWGFDQPQHF.

This chain connects TRBV18 to TRBJ1-2, with 11 bases fitting TRBD1. The CDR3 contains 15 residues. From germline, CDR1 is KGHSH and CDR2 LQKENI. Losses at the gene ends were 6 bases for V and 4 bases for J; bases not matched to a gene: 7. The CDR3 loop reads CASSQGQGASYGYTF. The CDR3 DNA follows: TGTGCCAGCTCTCAAGGACAGGGGGCCAGCTATGGCTACACCTTC.

This sequence joins TRBV2 and TRBJ2-4; D is possibly TRBD1 (6 bases). This CDR3 has 13 residues. Deletions cut 8 bases from V and 5 bases from J, with 13 bases between. Germline-derived CDR1 and CDR2 are SNHLY and FYNNEI. CDR3 DNA sequence: TGTGCCAGCGGCCAGGACAGACAAAACATTCAGTACTTC. Translated, it gives CASGQDRQNIQYF.

The chain links TRBV30 to TRBJ2-3, with 13 bases lining up with TRBD2. The germline CDR1 and CDR2 sequences are GTSNPN and SVGIG (reference sequence). V was pared by 4 bases and J by 6 bases, with 7 bases of the junction left unmatched. CDR3 length: 15 amino acids. The CDR3 nucleotides are TGTGCCTGGACCTTCACTAGCGGGAGGGGGGATACGCAGTATTTT. This encodes CAWTFTSGRGDTQYF.